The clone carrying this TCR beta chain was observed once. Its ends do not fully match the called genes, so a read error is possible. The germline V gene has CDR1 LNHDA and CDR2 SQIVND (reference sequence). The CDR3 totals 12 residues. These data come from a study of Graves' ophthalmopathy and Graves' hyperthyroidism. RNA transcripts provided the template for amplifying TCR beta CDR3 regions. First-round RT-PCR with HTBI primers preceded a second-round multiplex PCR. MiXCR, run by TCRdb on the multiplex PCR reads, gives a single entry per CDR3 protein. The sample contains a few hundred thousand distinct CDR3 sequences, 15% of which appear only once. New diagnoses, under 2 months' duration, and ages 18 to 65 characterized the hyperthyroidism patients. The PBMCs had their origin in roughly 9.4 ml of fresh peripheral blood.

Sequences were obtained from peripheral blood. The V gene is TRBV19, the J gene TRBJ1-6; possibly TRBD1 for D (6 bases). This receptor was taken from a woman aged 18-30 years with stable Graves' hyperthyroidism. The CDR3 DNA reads TGTGTCAGTAGTAGGACAGATTCACCCCTCCACTTT. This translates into CVSSRTDSPLHF.